Each of the 10 T cell receptor beta chains below was sequenced from the same sample in a study of blood T cell repertoires in COVID-19. Method: immunoSEQ multiplex PCR; TCRdb's copy keeps in-frame clones and lacks some. In the table there are about 58,000 clones, about 91% of which are singletons. The sequencing input was peripheral blood. The receptors were sampled from a middle-aged man with active COVID-19.

This chain connects TRBV5-4 to TRBJ2-6, with D possibly being TRBD1 (6 bases). Germline loops: CDR1 SGHNT, CDR2 YYREEE (reference sequence). Trimming took off 10 bases at V and 0 bases at J, with 14 bases between the two ends. There are 15 residues in the CDR3. The CDR3 region has the DNA TGTGCCGGAAGAATACAGGGCTCTGGGGCCAACGTCCTGACTTTC. It yields the protein CAGRIQGSGANVLTF.

This clone was counted once. The genes are TRBV11-2 and TRBJ2-1, with 8 bases lining up with TRBD2. The CDR3 is 17 residues long. With V trimmed by 1 base and J by 9 bases, 14 bases remained unmatched. Germline lookup yields CDR1 SGHAT and CDR2 FQNNGV. In DNA form, the CDR3 reads TGTGCCAGCAGCTTAGCGGGACTAGTTGGTTCGGCTACTGAGCAGTTCTTC. This gives the protein CASSLAGLVGSATEQFF.

The gene calls are TRBV5-6 and TRBJ2-7, with TRBD1 identical over 9 bases. The CDR3 totals 14 residues. CDR1 and CDR2 (germline): SGHDT, YYEEEE. The V segment lost 0 bases and the J segment 7 bases; nucleotides outside the gene matches: 5. The CDR3 region has the DNA TGTGCCAGCAGCTTGGACAGGGGGCTTCGTGAGCAGTACTTC. Protein product: CASSLDRGLREQYF.

The chain has TRBV11-2 and TRBJ2-1, with TRBD2 identical over 10 bases. Trimming at V came to 2 bases and at J to 9 bases, leaving 13 bases not matched to a gene. Per the germline V gene, CDR1 is SGHAT and CDR2 is FQNNGV. CDR3 length: 17 amino acids. CDR3 sequence (DNA): TGTGCCAGCAGCTTAAGATTTCTAGCGGGAGTAGAAGGTGAGCAGTTCTTC. Its translation: CASSLRFLAGVEGEQFF.

The genes are TRBV5-1 and TRBJ2-3; a possible D gene is TRBD2 (6 bases). This CDR3 has 14 residues. Germline CDR1 reads SGHRS; CDR2 reads YFSETQ. V lost 0 bases and J lost 3, with 8 bases in between. The CDR3 DNA reads as TGCGCCAGCAGCTTGGCTAGCGAGACAGATACGCAGTATTTT. This translates into CASSLASETDTQYF.

The chain has TRBV5-1 and TRBJ2-1, with 16 positions matching TRBD2. V lost 0 bases, J lost 3 bases, and 18 bases stayed unmatched. This CDR3 contains 23 residues. Germline V gene sequence: CDR1 SGHRS, CDR2 YFSETQ. CDR3: CASSLAGGTSGGATYPDYNEQFF. CDR3 DNA sequence: TGCGCCAGCAGCTTGGCTGGCGGGACTAGCGGGGGGGCCACATACCCGGACTACAATGAGCAGTTCTTC.

This clone came up a few times. This rearrangement joins TRBV4-1 to TRBJ1-5; D is ambiguous. V lost 1 base and J lost 9, with 19 bases in between. The CDR3 covers 16 residues. Looked up from germline, CDR1 is MGHRA and CDR2 is YSYEKL. CDR3 sequence reads: CASSQAIPQERGPQHF. In nucleotides, the CDR3 is TGCGCCAGCAGCCAAGCCATCCCCCAGGAGCGGGGGCCCCAGCATTTT.

This clone has more than one count but fewer than ten. The CDR3 DNA reads as TGTGCCAGCAGCTTTGGGGGCGCCGATGGCTACACCTTC. This translates into CASSFGGADGYTF. The gene calls are TRBV7-9 and TRBJ1-2, with D possibly TRBD1 on 6 matching bases. V lost 3 bases and J lost 6, with 11 bases in between. Germline-derived CDR1 and CDR2 are SEHNR and FQNEAQ (reference sequence). The CDR3 runs to 13 residues.

The chain uses TRBV18 and TRBJ2-7; TRBD1 agrees at 9 bases. J lost 7 bases, V lost 1 base, and 14 bases had no gene match. Germline lookup yields CDR1 KGHSH and CDR2 LQKENI. The CDR3 extends over 17 amino acids. The CDR3 here is CASSPQATGTGSEEQYF. CDR3 nucleotides: TGTGCCAGCTCACCACAGGCCACAGGGACAGGGTCGGAAGAGCAGTACTTC.

The table lists this clone with a few counts. This chain uses TRBV7-2 with TRBJ1-5; TRBD1 matches 8 bases. CDR3 length: 15 amino acids. The V gene end was trimmed by 4 bases and the J gene end by 2 bases; junction bases not matched to a gene: 4. From germline, CDR1 is SGHTA and CDR2 FQGNSA. The CDR3 DNA sequence: TGTGCCAGCAGCTACGACAGGGGCGGCAATCAGCCCCAGCATTTT. This sequence encodes CASSYDRGGNQPQHF.